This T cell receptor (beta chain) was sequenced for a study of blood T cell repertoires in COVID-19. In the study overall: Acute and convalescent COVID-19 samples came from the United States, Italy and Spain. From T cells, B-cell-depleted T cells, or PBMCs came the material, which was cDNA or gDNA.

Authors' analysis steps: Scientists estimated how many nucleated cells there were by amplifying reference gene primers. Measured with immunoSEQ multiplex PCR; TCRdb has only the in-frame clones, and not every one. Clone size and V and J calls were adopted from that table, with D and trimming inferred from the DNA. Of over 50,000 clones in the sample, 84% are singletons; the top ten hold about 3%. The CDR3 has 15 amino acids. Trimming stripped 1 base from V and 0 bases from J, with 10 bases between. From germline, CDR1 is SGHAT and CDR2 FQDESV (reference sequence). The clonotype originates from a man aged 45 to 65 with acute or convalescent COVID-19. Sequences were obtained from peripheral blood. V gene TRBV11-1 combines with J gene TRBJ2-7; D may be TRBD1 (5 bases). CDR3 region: CASSLDVDISYEQYF. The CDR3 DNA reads TGTGCCAGCAGCTTAGATGTGGACATCTCCTACGAGCAGTACTTC. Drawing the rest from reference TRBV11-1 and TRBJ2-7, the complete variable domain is EAEVAQSPRYKITEKSQAVAFWCDPISGHATLYWYRQILGQGPELLVQFQDESVVDDSQLPKDRFSAERLKGVDSTLKIQPAELGDSAMYLCASSLDVDISYEQYFGPGTRLTVT.